This TCR beta chain was captured in a study of blood T cell repertoires in COVID-19. Profiled with immunoSEQ multiplex PCR; TCRdb holds only in-frame clones, not every one. The sample contains around 15,000 clones, about 91% of which appear only once. V lost 3 bases to trimming and J lost 2 bases; unmatched junction nucleotides: 15. CDR1 and CDR2 (germline): DFQATT, SNEGSKA (reference sequence). The CDR3 has 17 amino acids. This chain links TRBV20-1 with TRBJ2-7; 8 bases match TRBD2. Sample: peripheral blood. The TCR comes from a human donor in a cohort sampled during active COVID-19. The chain's CDR3 is CSASVYERETTPYEQYF. The CDR3 coding sequence is TGCAGTGCTAGTGTTTACGAGCGGGAGACAACCCCCTACGAGCAGTACTTC.